The TCR beta chain under discussion was sequenced for a study of control samples from healthy donors and cancer patients (dated by TCRdb to 2019 to 2021). From the cysteine through the phenylalanine, the CDR3 covers 15 amino acids. The kept DNA is CDR3 alone, 45 bases in frame from the first base. The germline V gene gives CDR1 as SGHRS and CDR2 as YFSETQ. Trimming takes 5 bases from V and 0 bases from J, and the germline ends sit 12 bases apart. On this clone itself: Its recognized antigen is unknown. Per-nucleotide qualities are absent, and no much larger clonotype sits a single base away.

Library creation used the immunoSEQ multiplex PCR assay. TCRdb stores this immuneACCESS table with in-frame sequences only. Part of the clones is absent; in the studies checked, under half of the shortfall reflects unresolved V genes, and no reason is known for the rest. This sample comprises some 100,000 clones, 92% of them detected only once. Around 3% of the sample belongs to the ten largest clones. The chain is encoded by TRBV5-1 joined to TRBJ1-3; possibly the D gene is TRBD1, per 6 matching bases. Sequenced material: blood. The receptor's source is a human donor in good health. The donor label of this sample is uncertain. The nucleotide sequence reads as follows: TGCGCCAGCAGTTCCGGGACAAACTCTGGAAACACCATATATTTT. This encodes CASSSGTNSGNTIYF.